Listed below are T cell receptor beta chains from one sample, sequenced in a study of blood T cell repertoires in COVID-19. TCRdb's table, derived via immunoSEQ multiplex PCR, lists solely in-frame clones and lacks some. The data contain 200,000 to 250,000 clones, 85% to 90% of them seen just once; the ten biggest clones take up around 1.3%. Sequenced: PBMCs or T cells enriched from blood (not recorded which). The receptors were gathered from a man under 40 who had recovered from COVID-19. Each CDR3 is given with its conserved first and last residue. Each record gives: V gene, clone size, J gene, CDR3 protein. Not every row has a clone size; where given, it reads once, few, many or a size class.

v_gene: TRBV24-1
abundance: NA
j_gene: TRBJ2-7
CDR3aa: CATMGTGYEQYF

v_gene: TRBV4-3
abundance: NA
j_gene: TRBJ1-2
CDR3aa: CASSKNRGNYGYTF

v_gene: TRBV12-3/TRBV12-4
abundance: once
j_gene: TRBJ1-5
CDR3aa: CASSLLSDQPQHF

v_gene: TRBV5-4
abundance: NA
j_gene: TRBJ2-7
CDR3aa: CASSPGQGLTYEQYF

v_gene: TRBV28
abundance: NA
j_gene: TRBJ2-7
CDR3aa: CASSLDTSGSYEQYF

v_gene: TRBV28
abundance: NA
j_gene: TRBJ2-2
CDR3aa: CASSYLGEVGTGELFF

v_gene: TRBV20-1
abundance: NA
j_gene: TRBJ2-7
CDR3aa: CSASTGPPYSYEQYF

v_gene: TRBV2
abundance: NA
j_gene: TRBJ2-1
CDR3aa: CASDGTSGGLNEQFF

v_gene: TRBV9
abundance: NA
j_gene: TRBJ2-1
CDR3aa: CASSPPTVYEQFF

v_gene: TRBV15
abundance: NA
j_gene: TRBJ2-3
CDR3aa: CATSSTSGGTDTQYF

v_gene: TRBV25-1
abundance: NA
j_gene: TRBJ2-6
CDR3aa: CASSDRGVYSGANVLTF

v_gene: TRBV7-9
abundance: NA
j_gene: TRBJ2-7
CDR3aa: CASSHALVPYEQYF

v_gene: TRBV28
abundance: NA
j_gene: TRBJ2-3
CDR3aa: CATSPGLQSDTQYF

v_gene: TRBV6-2/TRBV6-3
abundance: once
j_gene: TRBJ1-1
CDR3aa: CASSSGTPNTEAFF

v_gene: TRBV20-1
abundance: NA
j_gene: TRBJ2-3
CDR3aa: CSASVTSSTDTQYF

v_gene: TRBV18
abundance: NA
j_gene: TRBJ1-1
CDR3aa: CASKKGQGNTEAFF

v_gene: TRBV4-2
abundance: NA
j_gene: TRBJ1-3
CDR3aa: CASSQDRFSGNTIYF

v_gene: TRBV12-2
abundance: NA
j_gene: TRBJ2-2
CDR3aa: CASRFPGHTGELFF

v_gene: TRBV6-2/TRBV6-3
abundance: NA
j_gene: TRBJ1-1
CDR3aa: CASSPIRRQGTEAFF

v_gene: TRBV9
abundance: NA
j_gene: TRBJ1-4
CDR3aa: CASSVTGGNEKLFF

v_gene: TRBV24-1
abundance: NA
j_gene: TRBJ2-3
CDR3aa: CATSGSGTGETDTQYF

v_gene: TRBV7-8
abundance: NA
j_gene: TRBJ1-1
CDR3aa: CASSLGGGNTEAFF

v_gene: TRBV19
abundance: NA
j_gene: TRBJ1-6
CDR3aa: CASSPGGFDSPLHF

v_gene: TRBV5-4
abundance: NA
j_gene: TRBJ1-5
CDR3aa: CASSFQDSNQPQHF

v_gene: TRBV19
abundance: NA
j_gene: TRBJ1-1
CDR3aa: CASSPSIWNTEAFF

v_gene: TRBV19
abundance: NA
j_gene: TRBJ1-1
CDR3aa: CASTTANTEAFF

v_gene: TRBV18
abundance: NA
j_gene: TRBJ2-6
CDR3aa: CASSPRTVVEGANVLTF

v_gene: TRBV2
abundance: NA
j_gene: TRBJ2-7
CDR3aa: CASSAYSGSLSSYEQYF

v_gene: TRBV18
abundance: NA
j_gene: TRBJ1-5
CDR3aa: CASSPPGGKSNQPQHF

v_gene: TRBV4-2
abundance: NA
j_gene: TRBJ2-3
CDR3aa: CASSQVMASGGAFGDTQYF

v_gene: TRBV4-2
abundance: NA
j_gene: TRBJ1-4
CDR3aa: CASSQDPGTAGEKLFF

v_gene: TRBV5-1
abundance: NA
j_gene: TRBJ1-2
CDR3aa: CASSLGTTDSSGYTF

v_gene: TRBV4-1
abundance: NA
j_gene: TRBJ2-1
CDR3aa: CASTGGPSYNEQFF

v_gene: TRBV6-2/TRBV6-3
abundance: NA
j_gene: TRBJ2-7
CDR3aa: CASSSGQGTEQYF

v_gene: TRBV7-9
abundance: NA
j_gene: TRBJ2-2
CDR3aa: CASSLVLPGELFF

v_gene: TRBV5-6
abundance: NA
j_gene: TRBJ1-2
CDR3aa: CASSFPGPLGYTF

v_gene: TRBV9
abundance: NA
j_gene: TRBJ2-1
CDR3aa: CASSVGLEQFF